Sequencing of this TCR beta chain was carried out in a study of technical replicates of blood from a handful of donors. Clones were sequenced by immunoSEQ multiplex PCR, and TCRdb holds only the in-frame ones, with some missing. The table lists approximately 76,000 clones, 90% to 95% of them singletons. From germline, CDR1 is MNHNY and CDR2 SVGAGI (reference sequence). After removal of 5 bases from V and 0 bases from J, the junction contained 5 bases not matched to a gene. The CDR3 runs to 15 residues. This TCR came from a human donor in good health. The chain carries TRBV6-6 and TRBJ1-2, with 8 nucleotides matching TRBD1. Sequences were obtained from T cells isolated from PBMCs. DNA for the CDR3: TGTGCCAGCAGTCCGAACAGGGGGACTAACTATGGCTACACCTTC. Translation: CASSPNRGTNYGYTF.